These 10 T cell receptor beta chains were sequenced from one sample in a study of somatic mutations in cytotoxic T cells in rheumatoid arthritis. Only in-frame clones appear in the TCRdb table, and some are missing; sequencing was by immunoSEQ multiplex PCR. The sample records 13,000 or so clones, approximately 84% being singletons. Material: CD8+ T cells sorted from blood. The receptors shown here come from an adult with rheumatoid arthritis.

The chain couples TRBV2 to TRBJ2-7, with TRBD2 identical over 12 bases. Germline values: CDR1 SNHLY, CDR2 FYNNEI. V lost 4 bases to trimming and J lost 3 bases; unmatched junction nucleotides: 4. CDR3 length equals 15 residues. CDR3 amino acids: CASSVTSGGIYEQYF. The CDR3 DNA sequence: TGTGCCAGCAGTGTAACTAGCGGGGGGATCTACGAGCAGTACTTC.

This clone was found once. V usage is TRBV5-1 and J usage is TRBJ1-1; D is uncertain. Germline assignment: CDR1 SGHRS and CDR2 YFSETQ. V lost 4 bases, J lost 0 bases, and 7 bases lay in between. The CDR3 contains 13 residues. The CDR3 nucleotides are TGCGCCAGCAGCAAAGCGCTGAACACTGAAGCTTTCTTT. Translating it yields CASSKALNTEAFF.

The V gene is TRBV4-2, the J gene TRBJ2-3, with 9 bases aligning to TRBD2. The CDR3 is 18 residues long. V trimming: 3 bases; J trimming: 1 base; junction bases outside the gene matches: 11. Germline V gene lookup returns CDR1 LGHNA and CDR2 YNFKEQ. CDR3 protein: CASSQAWKREVGTDTQYF. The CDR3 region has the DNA TGTGCCAGCAGCCAGGCTTGGAAGCGGGAGGTAGGCACAGATACGCAGTATTTT.

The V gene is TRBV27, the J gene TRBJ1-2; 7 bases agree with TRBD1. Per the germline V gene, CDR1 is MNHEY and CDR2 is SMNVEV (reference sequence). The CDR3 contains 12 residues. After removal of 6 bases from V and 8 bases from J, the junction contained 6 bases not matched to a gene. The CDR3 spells CASRGTVDGYTF. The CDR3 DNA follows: TGTGCCAGCAGGGGGACAGTCGACGGCTACACCTTC.

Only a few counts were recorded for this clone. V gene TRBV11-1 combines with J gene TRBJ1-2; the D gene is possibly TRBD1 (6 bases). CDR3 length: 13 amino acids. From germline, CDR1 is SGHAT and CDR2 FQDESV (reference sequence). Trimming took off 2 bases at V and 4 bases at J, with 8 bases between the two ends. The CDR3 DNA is TGTGCCAGCAGCTTACCCAGGGGCTATGGCTACACCTTC. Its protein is CASSLPRGYGYTF.

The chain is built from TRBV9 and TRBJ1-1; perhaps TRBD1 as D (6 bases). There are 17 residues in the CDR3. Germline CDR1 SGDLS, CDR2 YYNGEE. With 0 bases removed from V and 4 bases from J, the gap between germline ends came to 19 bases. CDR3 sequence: CASSVGVQGILGTEAFF. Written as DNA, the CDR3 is TGTGCCAGCAGCGTAGGGGTACAGGGTATTCTCGGCACTGAAGCTTTCTTT.

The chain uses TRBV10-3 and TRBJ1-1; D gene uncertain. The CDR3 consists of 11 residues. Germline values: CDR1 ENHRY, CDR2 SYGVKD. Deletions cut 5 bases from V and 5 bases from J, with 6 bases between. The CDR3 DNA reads TGTGCCATCAGTTGGGGAACTGAAGCTTTCTTT. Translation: CAISWGTEAFF.

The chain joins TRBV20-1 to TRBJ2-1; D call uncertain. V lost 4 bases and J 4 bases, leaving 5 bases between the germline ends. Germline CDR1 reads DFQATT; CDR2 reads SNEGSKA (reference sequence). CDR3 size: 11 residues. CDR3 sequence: CSATEYNEQFF. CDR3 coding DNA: TGCAGTGCTACAGAGTACAATGAGCAGTTCTTC.

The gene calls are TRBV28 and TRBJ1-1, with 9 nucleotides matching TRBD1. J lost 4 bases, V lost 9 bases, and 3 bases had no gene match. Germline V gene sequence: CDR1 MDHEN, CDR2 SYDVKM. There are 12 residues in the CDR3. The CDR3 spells CASQDRGTEAFF. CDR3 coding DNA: TGTGCCAGTCAGGACAGGGGCACTGAAGCTTTCTTT.

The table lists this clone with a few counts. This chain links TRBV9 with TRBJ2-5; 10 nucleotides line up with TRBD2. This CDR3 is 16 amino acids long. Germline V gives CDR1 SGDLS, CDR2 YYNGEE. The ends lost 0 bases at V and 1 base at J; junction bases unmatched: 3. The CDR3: CASSVEPSGGQETQYF. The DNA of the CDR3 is TGTGCCAGCAGCGTAGAACCTAGCGGGGGCCAAGAGACCCAGTACTTC.